These 27 T cell receptor beta chains originate from one sample sequenced in a study of shared clonotypes between healthy human individuals. Produced via immunoSEQ multiplex PCR; TCRdb's table is partial and in-frame only. The data show 2,500,000 or so clones, with roughly 90% seen just once and approximately 0.39% held by the top ten. The material sequenced was naive CD4+ T cells from PBMCs. Noted subset: CD45RA+ positively selected. All receptors come from a young man in good health. Some clones in this sample may be carry-over from other donors' samples.

In the case of this clone: Additional DNA sequences in this sample encode the identical CDR3. The chain employs TRBV28 and TRBJ2-3; no definite D call. This CDR3 comprises 14 residues. Trimming removed 3 bases from V and 1 base from J, with 8 bases in between. CDR1 and CDR2 (germline): MDHEN, SYDVKM. The CDR3 sequence: CASSFIRGTDTQYF. Written as DNA, the CDR3 is TGTGCCAGCAGTTTTATCCGGGGCACAGATACGCAGTATTTT.

The V call is TRBV7-2, the J call TRBJ1-4, with a tentative D call TRBD1 (5 bases). V lost 1 base, J lost 8 bases, and 23 bases lay in between. The germline CDR1 and CDR2 sequences are SGHTA and FQGNSA. The CDR3 covers 18 residues. CDR3 sequence reads: CASSLGAKTVNLPEKLFF. CDR3 nucleotide sequence: TGTGCCAGCAGCTTAGGGGCGAAGACAGTCAACCTCCCGGAAAAACTGTTTTTT.

CDR3 in amino acids: CASSSPSLGETQYF. CDR3 bases: TGTGCCAGCAGCTCCCCCTCCTTGGGAGAGACCCAGTACTTC. This chain uses TRBV7-8 with TRBJ2-5; D is unresolved. This CDR3 contains 14 residues. Germline V gives CDR1 SGHVS, CDR2 FQNEAQ. The V end was cut by 4 bases, the J end by 4 bases, with 13 bases between.

This clone was seen a single time. This sequence joins TRBV30 and TRBJ2-5; D might be TRBD1 (6 bases). The germline V gene has CDR1 GTSNPN and CDR2 SVGIG (reference sequence). The CDR3 consists of 13 residues. With 2 bases removed from V and 1 base from J, the gap between germline ends came to 8 bases. CDR3 amino acids: CAWSRDIQETQYF. The CDR3 bases are TGTGCCTGGAGTAGGGACATCCAAGAGACCCAGTACTTC.

The rearrangement uses TRBV25-1 and TRBJ2-2; D is uncertain. CDR1 and CDR2 (germline): MGHDK, SYGVNS. The ends were cut back, 1 base at V and 2 bases at J, with 11 bases in the middle. The CDR3 covers 16 residues. The CDR3 nucleotides read TGTGCCAGCAGTGAATTGGCAGGAGCTAACACCGGGGAGCTGTTTTTT. Translated: CASSELAGANTGELFF.

This chain links TRBV30 with TRBJ2-1; D is unclear. The germline V gene encodes CDR1 GTSNPN and CDR2 SVGIG (reference sequence). This CDR3 is built from 12 residues. Trimming took 4 bases from V and 5 from J, leaving 9 bases between them. The CDR3 region has the DNA TGTGCCTGGACCCATTTGCACAATGAGCAGTTCTTC. Translating it yields CAWTHLHNEQFF.

This chain uses TRBV7-8 with TRBJ2-5; D possibly uses TRBD1 or TRBD2 (5 bases each). Trimming cost V 4 bases and J 1 base, with 19 bases left between them. This CDR3 is 17 amino acids long. Germline V gene sequence: CDR1 SGHVS, CDR2 FQNEAQ. CDR3 in DNA: TGTGCCAGCAGCTCATTATACCGGGACCCACCCCAAGAGACCCAGTACTTC. It yields the protein CASSSLYRDPPQETQYF.

The rearrangement uses TRBV29-1 and TRBJ2-2, with unresolved D. This CDR3 comprises 11 residues. The ends were cut back, 3 bases at V and 2 bases at J, with 1 base in the middle. Germline values: CDR1 SQVTM, CDR2 ANQGSEA. The CDR3 region has the DNA TGCAGCGTTGACAACACCGGGGAGCTGTTTTTT. Translation: CSVDNTGELFF.

This chain uses TRBV4-2 with TRBJ1-2; the match to TRBD1 covers 12 bases. The CDR3 runs 16 residues. V shed 5 bases and J 4 bases; nucleotides not matched to a gene: 8. Germline CDR1 and CDR2: LGHNA and YNFKEQ. CDR3 coding DNA: TGTGCCAGCAGCAGAGGGACAGGGGGCGAACTCTATGGCTACACCTTC. It codes for CASSRGTGGELYGYTF.

The chain uses TRBV4-2 and TRBJ1-6; a weak D match, TRBD1 (5 bases). The V end was cut by 0 bases, the J end by 0 bases, with 12 bases between. The CDR3 runs 18 residues. CDR1 and CDR2 (germline): LGHNA, YNFKEQ. DNA for the CDR3: TGTGCCAGCAGCCAAGATGTTGGGGGGAGCTCCTATAATTCACCCCTCCACTTT. Protein product: CASSQDVGGSSYNSPLHF.

This rearrangement joins TRBV30 to TRBJ1-3; D remains unclear. Germline V CDR1 and CDR2: GTSNPN, SVGIG (reference sequence). The CDR3 has 14 amino acids. Between the trimmed V and J ends, which lost 0 bases and 2 bases, there was a span of 8 bases. CDR3: CAWSVLGAGNTIYF. CDR3 DNA: TGTGCCTGGAGTGTTCTCGGGGCTGGAAACACCATATATTTT.

This chain connects TRBV19 to TRBJ2-7; 8 positions match TRBD2. CDR3 size: 17 residues. V trimming: 5 bases; J trimming: 3 bases; junction bases outside the gene matches: 15. Germline CDR1 is LNHDA and CDR2 is SQIVND (reference sequence). The CDR3 DNA reads as TGTGCCAGTAGTCCCTCCTGGGGGAGCGGGAGCGTCTACGAGCAGTACTTC. Its protein is CASSPSWGSGSVYEQYF. Variable domain in full (rest from reference TRBV19 and TRBJ2-7): DGGITQSPKYLFRKEGQNVTLSCEQNLNHDAMYWYRQDPGQGLRLIYYSQIVNDFQKGDIAEGYSVSREKKESFPLTVTSAQKNPTAFYLCASSPSWGSGSVYEQYFGPGTRLTVT.

The V call is TRBV5-1, the J call TRBJ2-2; no clear D. The V end lost 1 base, the J end lost 4 bases, and 17 bases lay between the germline ends. The CDR3 covers 17 residues. Germline V gives CDR1 SGHRS, CDR2 YFSETQ. The CDR3 loop reads CASSLLLDGSTTGELFF. The CDR3 region has the DNA TGCGCCAGCAGCTTGCTTTTGGACGGTAGTACCACCGGGGAGCTGTTTTTT.

The chain recombines TRBV19 with TRBJ1-3; D is possibly TRBD1 (5 bases). The length of the CDR3 is 17 residues. Germline V CDR1 and CDR2: LNHDA, SQIVND (reference sequence). V was clipped by 1 base and J by 0 bases, with 13 bases between them. CDR3 loop: CASSIGGAVLSGNTIYF. In DNA form, the CDR3 reads TGTGCCAGTAGTATAGGCGGGGCCGTACTCTCTGGAAACACCATATATTTT.

The chain couples TRBV28 to TRBJ2-1; D might be TRBD2 (5 bases). CDR3 length equals 15 residues. V was cut by 2 bases and J by 3 bases, with 11 bases left in between. Germline assignment: CDR1 MDHEN and CDR2 SYDVKM. CDR3: CASSLASRIYNEQFF. As DNA, the CDR3 is TGTGCCAGCAGTTTAGCTAGCAGAATCTACAATGAGCAGTTCTTC.

This chain links TRBV5-5 with TRBJ2-6; D ambiguous. Trimming cost V 1 base and J 2 bases, with 7 bases left between them. In germline, CDR1 is SGHKS, CDR2 YYEKEE (reference sequence). This CDR3 spans 15 amino acids. The CDR3 sequence is CASSLFQAGANVLTF. The CDR3 DNA reads as TGTGCCAGCAGCTTGTTCCAAGCTGGGGCCAACGTCCTGACTTTC.

The rearrangement joins TRBV19 to TRBJ1-1; 7 bases line up with TRBD1. The CDR3 has 13 residues. The V gene's germline CDR1 is LNHDA and CDR2 SQIVND (reference sequence). The V segment lost 8 bases and the J segment 4 bases; nucleotides outside the gene matches: 7. The CDR3 is CASLLQGGTEAFF. CDR3 bases: TGTGCCAGTCTTCTGCAGGGGGGCACTGAAGCTTTCTTT.

The CDR3: CASSGGQETQYF. As DNA, the CDR3 is TGCGCCAGCAGTGGGGGACAAGAGACCCAGTACTTC. The chain links TRBV10-1 to TRBJ2-5, with unresolved D. This CDR3 is built from 12 residues. The V and J ends lost 4 bases and 2 bases respectively, with 5 bases between them. Germline values: CDR1 WNHNN, CDR2 SYGVQD (reference sequence).

Notes on this clone: The sample has other DNA sequences that encode this CDR3 too. This chain links TRBV25-1 with TRBJ1-3; 7 bases are shared with TRBD1. Germline CDR1 MGHDK, CDR2 SYGVNS. The CDR3 is made up of 15 amino acids. Trimming cost V 2 bases and J 4 bases; bases outside gene matches: 5. This CDR3 reads CASSETRGSGNTIYF. CDR3 bases: TGTGCCAGCAGTGAAACCAGGGGGTCCGGAAACACCATATATTTT. The full variable domain, completed using reference TRBV25-1 and TRBJ1-3, is EADIYQTPRYLVIGTGKKITLECSQTMGHDKMYWYQQDPGMELHLIHYSYGVNSTEKGDLSSESTVSRIRTEHFPLTLESARPSHTSQYLCASSETRGSGNTIYFGEGSWLTVV.

The rearrangement links TRBV5-1 to TRBJ2-1, with 8 bases lining up with TRBD2. CDR3 size: 15 residues. The junction had 6 bases not matched to a gene; V was cut back by 0 bases and J by 7 bases. Germline CDR1 reads SGHRS; CDR2 reads YFSETQ. The CDR3 here is CASSLELAVWNEQFF. In DNA, the CDR3 is TGCGCCAGCAGCTTGGAACTAGCGGTGTGGAATGAGCAGTTCTTC. Combining the CDR3 with reference TRBV5-1 and TRBJ2-1 gives the whole variable domain KAGVTQTPRYLIKTRGQQVTLSCSPISGHRSVSWYQQTPGQGLQFLFEYFSETQRNKGNFPGRFSGRQFSNSRSEMNVSTLELGDSALYLCASSLELAVWNEQFFGPGTRLTVL.

V gene TRBV9 combines with J gene TRBJ2-7; tentatively, D is TRBD2 (6 bases). V shed 4 bases and J shed 7 bases, with 15 bases lying between them. Germline CDR1 is SGDLS and CDR2 is YYNGEE. This CDR3 is built from 13 residues. CDR3 protein: CASSPTGRGEQYF. DNA for the CDR3: TGTGCCAGCAGCCCAACGGGCCGGGGGGAGCAGTACTTC.

This chain uses TRBV9 with TRBJ1-2, with a tentative D call TRBD1 (6 bases). Trimming left V 4 bases short and J 2 bases short, with 15 bases between. CDR1 is SGDLS, CDR2 YYNGEE, per germline. The CDR3 spans 15 residues. As DNA, the CDR3 is TGTGCCAGCAGCCGAACTAATACAGGGAACTATGGCTACACCTTC. It yields the protein CASSRTNTGNYGYTF.

The chain combines TRBV7-8 with TRBJ1-1; TRBD1 aligns across 7 bases. This CDR3 contains 13 residues. The ends lost 3 bases at V and 8 bases at J; junction bases unmatched: 6. Looked up from germline, CDR1 is SGHVS and CDR2 is FQNEAQ. The CDR3 spells CASSFGGDREAFF. CDR3 sequence (DNA): TGTGCCAGCAGCTTCGGAGGGGACAGAGAAGCTTTCTTT. Full variable domain (remainder filled in from reference TRBV7-8 and TRBJ1-1): GAGVSQSPRYKVAKRGQDVALRCDPISGHVSLFWYQQALGQGPEFLTYFQNEAQLDKSGLPSDRFFAERPEGSVSTLKIQRTQQEDSAVYLCASSFGGDREAFFGQGTRLTVV.

The chain links TRBV9 to TRBJ1-3; the D is unclear. CDR1 is SGDLS and CDR2 is YYNGEE in the germline V gene. V gave up 2 bases and J gave up 0 bases, with 12 bases separating them. CDR3 length equals 16 residues. CDR3 in amino acids: CASSVGTAHSGNTIYF. The CDR3 DNA sequence: TGTGCCAGCAGCGTTGGTACAGCTCACTCTGGAAACACCATATATTTT. Full variable domain (outside the CDR3, taken from reference TRBV9 and TRBJ1-3): DSGVTQTPKHLITATGQRVTLRCSPRSGDLSVYWYQQSLDQGLQFLIQYYNGEERAKGNILERFSAQQFPDLHSELNLSSLELGDSALYFCASSVGTAHSGNTIYFGEGSWLTVV.

This clone was found once. The chain has TRBV29-1 and TRBJ2-3; D not resolved. CDR3 size: 14 residues. Germline assignment: CDR1 SQVTM and CDR2 ANQGSEA. Trimming shortened V by 5 bases and J by 2 bases, and 14 bases separated the two germline ends. The CDR3: CSVRRALSTDTQYF. The DNA for the CDR3 is TGCAGCGTTAGACGGGCTCTGTCCACAGATACGCAGTATTTT.

V usage is TRBV7-9 and J usage is TRBJ2-5; D unclear. V was shortened by 1 base and J by 3 bases, with 12 bases between the two germline ends. Germline V gives CDR1 SEHNR, CDR2 FQNEAQ (reference sequence). This CDR3 has 15 amino acids. The CDR3 bases are TGTGCCAGCAGCTTAGTCGGTTTTCAAGAAGAGACCCAGTACTTC. This gives the protein CASSLVGFQEETQYF.

The chain couples TRBV9 to TRBJ1-3; D is undetermined. CDR3 size: 15 residues. The V end lost 0 bases, the J end lost 6 bases, and 13 bases lay between the germline ends. From germline, CDR1 is SGDLS and CDR2 YYNGEE. The DNA of the CDR3 is TGTGCCAGCAGCGTAGGCCGACCCCTCGCAAACACCATATATTTT. Protein: CASSVGRPLANTIYF.